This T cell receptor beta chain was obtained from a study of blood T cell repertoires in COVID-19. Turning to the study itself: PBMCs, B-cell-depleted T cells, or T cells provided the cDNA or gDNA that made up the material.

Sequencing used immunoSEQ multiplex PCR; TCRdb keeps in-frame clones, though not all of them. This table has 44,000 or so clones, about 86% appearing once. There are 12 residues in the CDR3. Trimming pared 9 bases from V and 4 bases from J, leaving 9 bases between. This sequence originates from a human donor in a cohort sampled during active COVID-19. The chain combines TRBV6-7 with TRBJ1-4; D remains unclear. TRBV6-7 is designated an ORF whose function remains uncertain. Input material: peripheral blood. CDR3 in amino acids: CASFQINEKLFF. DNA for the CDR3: TGTGCCAGTTTCCAAATTAATGAAAAACTGTTTTTT.